Listed here are 29 T cell receptor beta chains from one sample, sequenced in a study of blood T cell repertoires in COVID-19. This table comes from immunoSEQ multiplex PCR, and its TCRdb copy is limited to in-frame clones, with some not included. The sample shows around 190,000 clones, roughly 86% of them seen only once. Sequenced material: PBMCs or T cells enriched from blood (not recorded which). These receptors all come from a man between 40 and 49 years old with acute COVID-19.

The chain carries TRBV12-5 and TRBJ2-1; the D gene is possibly TRBD2 (6 bases). This CDR3 is 13 amino acids long. V lost 5 bases to trimming and J lost 6 bases, with 11 bases between them. Germline assignment: CDR1 LGHNT and CDR2 FRNRAP. For the CDR3, the DNA is TGTGCTAGTGGTCACGAGGGAGGCAATGAGCAGTTCTTC. It specifies CASGHEGGNEQFF.

To note about this clone: The same CDR3 arises from other DNA sequences in this sample as well. The rearrangement joins TRBV28 to TRBJ1-2; 7 bases are shared with TRBD1. This CDR3 has 13 residues. Germline V gene sequence: CDR1 MDHEN, CDR2 SYDVKM. V trimming: 3 bases; J trimming: 2 bases; junction bases outside the gene matches: 0. CDR3 protein: CASSLGQNYGYTF. CDR3 DNA sequence: TGTGCCAGCAGTTTGGGACAGAACTATGGCTACACCTTC.

The V gene is TRBV10-1, the J gene TRBJ1-3; D is uncertain. The CDR3 spans 16 residues. Trimming cost V 0 bases and J 0 bases, with 9 bases left between them. The germline gives CDR1 WNHNN, CDR2 SYGVQD (reference sequence). The CDR3 here is CASSESRQLSGNTIYF. CDR3 sequence (DNA): TGCGCCAGCAGTGAGTCGCGGCAACTCTCTGGAAACACCATATATTTT.

This sequence joins TRBV28 and TRBJ2-1; perhaps TRBD1 as D (6 bases). Trimming cost V 2 bases and J 4 bases, with 15 bases left between them. Germline V gene sequence: CDR1 MDHEN, CDR2 SYDVKM. CDR3 length: 16 amino acids. Here the CDR3 reads CASSLTSGGQYNEQFF. For the CDR3, the DNA is TGTGCCAGCAGTTTAACGAGTGGGGGCCAGTACAATGAGCAGTTCTTC. The variable domain in full, completed from reference TRBV28 and TRBJ2-1, reads DVKVTQSSRYLVKRTGEKVFLECVQDMDHENMFWYRQDPGLGLRLIYFSYDVKMKEKGDIPEGYSVSREKKERFSLILESASTNQTSMYLCASSLTSGGQYNEQFFGPGTRLTVL.

The chain combines TRBV9 with TRBJ1-5; D ambiguous. The CDR3 covers 17 residues. The V end lost 0 bases, the J end lost 4 bases, and 17 bases lay between the germline ends. Germline values: CDR1 SGDLS, CDR2 YYNGEE. The CDR3, as DNA: TGTGCCAGCAGCGTAGGCCCCGGCGGGGTTCCAAATCAGCCCCAGCATTTT. It codes for CASSVGPGGVPNQPQHF.

V is TRBV5-3 and J is TRBJ2-3; weak D call: TRBD2 (5 bases). TRBV5-3 is reported as an ORF; its role is uncertain. This CDR3 is 18 amino acids long. Trimming left V 1 base short and J 2 bases short, with 20 bases between. CDR3 sequence (DNA): TGTGCCAGAAGCTTGACGGCTAAGGGTCAGAGGGTCACAGATACGCAGTATTTT. Amino acid sequence: CARSLTAKGQRVTDTQYF.

This rearrangement joins TRBV28 to TRBJ2-5; D possibly corresponds to TRBD2 (6 bases). This CDR3 contains 16 residues. Germline CDR1 reads MDHEN; CDR2 reads SYDVKM. V lost 3 bases to trimming and J lost 5 bases, with 19 bases between them. The CDR3 here is CASSFAPGTPGETQYF. The CDR3 bases are TGTGCCAGCAGTTTCGCTCCCGGGACTCCTGGGGAGACCCAGTACTTC.

The rearrangement links TRBV6-1 to TRBJ1-4; TRBD1 matches at 9 bases. Looked up from germline, CDR1 is MNHNS and CDR2 is SASEGT. The CDR3 spans 15 residues. V shed 3 bases and J 8 bases; nucleotides not matched to a gene: 7. The CDR3 region is CASSERTGEREKLFF. CDR3 sequence (DNA): TGTGCCAGCAGTGAGCGGACAGGGGAGAGGGAAAAACTGTTTTTT.

The rearrangement links TRBV7-9 to TRBJ1-6; tentatively, D is TRBD1 (6 bases). V lost 5 bases, J lost 11 bases, and 10 bases lay in between. The V gene's germline CDR1 is SEHNR and CDR2 FQNEAQ (reference sequence). This CDR3 is built from 12 residues. CDR3 amino acids: CASSHEGAPLHF. CDR3 sequence (DNA): TGTGCCAGCAGCCATGAGGGGGCACCCCTCCACTTT. The full variable domain, completed using reference TRBV7-9 and TRBJ1-6, is DTGVSQNPRHKITKRGQNVTFRCDPISEHNRLYWYRQTLGQGPEFLTYFQNEAQLEKSRLLSDRFSAERPKGSFSTLEIQRTEQGDSAMYLCASSHEGAPLHFGNGTRLTVT.

The chain joins TRBV7-8 to TRBJ2-7; D is perhaps TRBD2 (5 bases). CDR3 length: 12 amino acids. CDR1 and CDR2 (germline): SGHVS, FQNEAQ. The V end lost 3 bases, the J end lost 2 bases, and 5 bases lay between the germline ends. DNA for the CDR3: TGTGCCAGCAGCTTGAGGGCCTACGAGCAGTACTTC. Translated, it gives CASSLRAYEQYF.

The J gene is TRBJ2-1, the V gene TRBV21-1; no check of the table's D call, TRBD1, against the DNA was made. TRBV21-1 is a documented pseudogene. This CDR3 is 12 amino acids long. CDR3 amino acids: CASTRVSSEQFF. DNA of the CDR3: TGTGCCAGCACCAGGGTCTCAAGTGAGCAGTTCTTC.

The chain is built from TRBV9 and TRBJ2-7, with TRBD2 identical over 7 bases. Germline CDR1 reads SGDLS; CDR2 reads YYNGEE. This CDR3 is built from 15 residues. V lost 4 bases to trimming and J lost 5 bases; unmatched junction nucleotides: 12. The CDR3 coding sequence is TGTGCCAGCAGCCCCTGGGCGGGAGATTTTGACGAGCAGTACTTC. Translated: CASSPWAGDFDEQYF. The variable domain in full, with the rest retrieved from reference TRBV9 and TRBJ2-7, is DSGVTQTPKHLITATGQRVTLRCSPRSGDLSVYWYQQSLDQGLQFLIQYYNGEERAKGNILERFSAQQFPDLHSELNLSSLELGDSALYFCASSPWAGDFDEQYFGPGTRLTVT.

The chain is built from TRBV2 and TRBJ1-5; D remains ambiguous. Deletions cut 1 base from V and 7 bases from J, with 11 bases between. Germline V gene data show CDR1 as SNHLY and CDR2 as FYNNEI. The CDR3 spans 14 residues. CDR3 bases: TGTGCCAGCAGTGAAGGGCCGAACCTCCAGCCCCAGCATTTT. This gives the protein CASSEGPNLQPQHF. The full variable domain, its missing parts supplied by reference TRBV2 and TRBJ1-5, is EPEVTQTPSHQVTQMGQEVILRCVPISNHLYFYWYRQILGQKVEFLVSFYNNEISEKSEIFDDQFSVERPDGSNFTLKIRSTKLEDSAMYFCASSEGPNLQPQHFGDGTRLSIL.

The chain carries TRBV7-9 and TRBJ1-5; tentative D call: TRBD1 (5 bases). V shed 5 bases and J shed 4 bases, with 15 bases lying between them. Germline V gene sequence: CDR1 SEHNR, CDR2 FQNEAQ (reference sequence). This CDR3 comprises 15 residues. The CDR3 here is CASSPSGGGNQPQHF. DNA for the CDR3: TGTGCCAGCAGCCCCTCCGGGGGGGGGAATCAGCCCCAGCATTTT. Combining the CDR3 with reference TRBV7-9 and TRBJ1-5 gives the whole variable domain DTGVSQNPRHKITKRGQNVTFRCDPISEHNRLYWYRQTLGQGPEFLTYFQNEAQLEKSRLLSDRFSAERPKGSFSTLEIQRTEQGDSAMYLCASSPSGGGNQPQHFGDGTRLSIL.

The CDR3, as DNA: TGTGCCAGTAGTATGGACAGGGTGGGCGGCTACACCTTC. Encoded protein: CASSMDRVGGYTF. The V and J genes are TRBV19 and TRBJ1-2, with 8 positions matching TRBD1. Trimming cost V 3 bases and J 8 bases; bases outside gene matches: 5. The CDR3 is 13 amino acids. Germline V CDR1 and CDR2: LNHDA, SQIVND (reference sequence). The variable domain in full, completed from reference TRBV19 and TRBJ1-2, reads DGGITQSPKYLFRKEGQNVTLSCEQNLNHDAMYWYRQDPGQGLRLIYYSQIVNDFQKGDIAEGYSVSREKKESFPLTVTSAQKNPTAFYLCASSMDRVGGYTFGSGTRLTVV.

The chain has TRBV28 and TRBJ1-6; TRBD1 is a possible D gene (6 bases). The CDR3 sequence is 12 residues long. Germline V gene sequence: CDR1 MDHEN, CDR2 SYDVKM. The germline V and J ends were trimmed by 10 bases and 7 bases, with 11 bases remaining between them. The CDR3 here is CATGTLNSPLHF. CDR3 bases: TGTGCCACCGGGACACTGAATTCACCCCTCCACTTT. Full variable domain (outside the CDR3, taken from reference TRBV28 and TRBJ1-6): DVKVTQSSRYLVKRTGEKVFLECVQDMDHENMFWYRQDPGLGLRLIYFSYDVKMKEKGDIPEGYSVSREKKERFSLILESASTNQTSMYLCATGTLNSPLHFGNGTRLTVT.

V is TRBV29-1 and J is TRBJ2-1, with a tentative D call TRBD2 (6 bases). Trimming took off 7 bases at V and 0 bases at J, with 16 bases between the two ends. The germline V gene encodes CDR1 SQVTM and CDR2 ANQGSEA. The CDR3 extends over 15 amino acids. CDR3 in amino acids: CSGVTGSVSYNEQFF. The CDR3 DNA follows: TGCAGCGGAGTAACCGGGAGCGTCTCCTACAATGAGCAGTTCTTC.

The chain uses TRBV19 and TRBJ2-7; weak D call: TRBD2 (6 bases). Germline lookup yields CDR1 LNHDA and CDR2 SQIVND (reference sequence). Trimming cost V 6 bases and J 3 bases, with 15 bases left between them. The length of the CDR3 is 14 residues. The CDR3 sequence: CASRAGLGRYEQYF. Written as DNA, the CDR3 is TGTGCCAGTAGGGCGGGGCTTGGACGCTACGAGCAGTACTTC.

The chain is built from TRBV11-2 and TRBJ2-7; the match to TRBD1 covers 8 bases. CDR1 and CDR2 (germline): SGHAT, FQNNGV. Losses at the gene ends were 5 bases for V and 7 bases for J; bases not matched to a gene: 16. The CDR3 spans 16 residues. CDR3 sequence (DNA): TGTGCCAGCAGCCACCCGGGACAGGAGAAGGGGTGGGAGCAGTACTTC. Residues: CASSHPGQEKGWEQYF.

The V and J genes are TRBV7-8 and TRBJ2-5; 8 nucleotides align to TRBD2. After removal of 6 bases from V and 5 bases from J, the junction contained 14 bases not matched to a gene. The CDR3 length is 16 residues. Germline V gene lookup returns CDR1 SGHVS and CDR2 FQNEAQ. The CDR3 DNA sequence: TGTGCCAGCAGACCGGGAACTAGCGGTTTTCGGGAGACCCAGTACTTC. As protein: CASRPGTSGFRETQYF.

The chain couples TRBV29-1 to TRBJ2-1; 8 positions agree with TRBD2. This CDR3 has 16 amino acids. CDR1 and CDR2 from the germline V gene are SQVTM and ANQGSEA. Trimming removed 7 bases from V and 5 bases from J; junction bases left unmatched: 16. Here the CDR3 reads CSAWVDGTRKNNEQFF. CDR3 DNA: TGCAGCGCTTGGGTAGACGGGACTAGGAAGAACAATGAGCAGTTCTTC.

The V call is TRBV19, the J call TRBJ1-2; D is possibly TRBD1 (5 bases). Germline assignment: CDR1 LNHDA and CDR2 SQIVND (reference sequence). V was trimmed by 9 bases and J by 4 bases, leaving 6 bases between them. The CDR3 runs to 10 residues. DNA for the CDR3: TGTGCCAGGGACACCTATGGCTACACCTTC. Its translation is CARDTYGYTF. Based on the CDR3 plus reference TRBV19 and TRBJ1-2, the full variable domain is DGGITQSPKYLFRKEGQNVTLSCEQNLNHDAMYWYRQDPGQGLRLIYYSQIVNDFQKGDIAEGYSVSREKKESFPLTVTSAQKNPTAFYLCARDTYGYTFGSGTRLTVV.

V and J are TRBV2 and TRBJ2-5, with 12 positions matching TRBD1. After removal of 10 bases from V and 5 bases from J, the junction contained 8 bases not matched to a gene. The CDR3 has 14 residues. Germline CDR1 reads SNHLY; CDR2 reads FYNNEI. The CDR3 coding sequence is TGTGCCACGACCCGGGACAGGGGGCGGGAGACCCAGTACTTC. Residues: CATTRDRGRETQYF.

This clone has only one observation. The rearrangement links TRBV5-4 to TRBJ2-7; 10 bases match TRBD2. V gave up 0 bases and J gave up 3 bases; unmatched junction bases: 9. This CDR3 has 17 amino acids. The V gene's germline CDR1 is SGHNT and CDR2 YYREEE (reference sequence). CDR3 DNA: TGTGCCAGCAGCTTGGGATTCGTAGCTAGCGGGAGCTACGAGCAGTACTTC. Protein sequence: CASSLGFVASGSYEQYF.

The chain couples TRBV19 to TRBJ2-3, with D uncertain. The CDR3 sequence is 13 residues long. V was clipped by 6 bases and J by 7 bases, with 14 bases between them. Germline-derived CDR1 and CDR2 are LNHDA and SQIVND (reference sequence). The CDR3 region is CASRGQGVNTQYF. The CDR3 DNA reads TGTGCCAGTAGAGGTCAAGGAGTAAATACGCAGTATTTT.

The chain employs TRBV19 and TRBJ1-1; tentatively, D is TRBD1 (6 bases). The CDR3 loop spans 15 amino acids. V was pared by 5 bases and J by 0 bases, with 13 bases between. Looked up from germline, CDR1 is LNHDA and CDR2 is SQIVND (reference sequence). The CDR3 region is CASSPRAGVNTEAFF. The CDR3 DNA reads TGTGCCAGTAGTCCCCGGGCAGGGGTGAACACTGAAGCTTTCTTT.

This chain joins TRBV3-1 (or the pseudogene TRBV3-2) and TRBJ2-7, with D possibly TRBD2 on 6 matching bases. The germline V gene has CDR1 LGHDT and CDR2 YNNKEL (reference sequence). This CDR3 region has 14 residues. V lost 3 bases and J 2 bases, leaving 11 bases between the germline ends. The CDR3 DNA follows: TGTGCCAGCAGCCAGTTAGAGCGGGCCTACGAGCAGTACTTC. Translation: CASSQLERAYEQYF.

This clone has just a few counts. The chain links TRBV5-1 to TRBJ2-7, with 9 bases that match TRBD1. The CDR3 is 15 amino acids. Germline V gene sequence: CDR1 SGHRS, CDR2 YFSETQ. J lost 5 bases, V lost 2 bases, and 8 bases had no gene match. The CDR3 reads CASSFLGQGYNEQYF. CDR3 DNA: TGCGCCAGCAGCTTCTTAGGACAGGGGTATAACGAGCAGTACTTC.

The chain uses TRBV28 and TRBJ2-7; D may be TRBD1 (6 bases). The germline gives CDR1 MDHEN, CDR2 SYDVKM. Trimming pared 6 bases from V and 3 bases from J, leaving 18 bases between. The CDR3 totals 15 residues. Here the CDR3 reads CASSSQGIGRYEQYF. CDR3 DNA sequence: TGTGCCAGCAGCTCTCAGGGGATCGGTCGCTACGAGCAGTACTTC.